This T cell receptor beta chain originates from a study of OX40 agonist ivuxolimab in advanced cancers. Background on the study: Patients were infused with ivuxolimab every 2 weeks at 0.01 to 10 mg/kg. Broader study findings: The authors also found low normalized T-cell clonal expansion in some nonresponders. Blood T cells, both CD4+ and CD8+, expanded clonally by week 6 at 0.1 to 3.0 mg/kg.

This CDR3 has 17 amino acids. Germline CDR1 reads LGHNA; CDR2 reads YSLEER. V was pared by 1 base and J by 7 bases, with 9 bases of the junction left unmatched. Note on this clone: As yet, its antigen is unknown.

This table comes from immunoSEQ multiplex PCR, and its TCRdb copy is limited to in-frame clones, with some not included. The sample has more than 45,000 clones, approximately 89% seen once. The chain carries TRBV4-3 and TRBJ1-6, with 8 bases identical to TRBD1. The receptor comes from an adult with an advanced solid tumor such as melanoma, head and neck, liver or kidney cancer. Source: CD4+ or CD8+ T cells sorted from blood, taken in a trial of the OX40 agonist ivuxolimab. The CDR3 nucleotides read TGCGCCAGCAGCCAAGGGGTAGGGACAGGAGGAAATTCACCCCTCCACTTT. It specifies CASSQGVGTGGNSPLHF.